This TCR beta chain was found in a study of cytotoxic CD8 clonotypes in ibrutinib-treated CLL. Background on the study: Average yields of approximately 260,000 productive templates and tens of thousands of productive rearrangements characterized the samples. Findings and caveats of the study: Sampling of sustained-remission and progressing patients occurred at differing times. Baseline clonality, above age-matched healthy donor levels, tracked circulating CD8+ T-cell counts.

Concerning this clone: Antigen unknown.

Between the trimmed V and J ends, which lost 0 bases and 10 bases, there was a span of 11 bases. This CDR3 spans 13 amino acids. The germline gives CDR1 LGHNA, CDR2 YNFKEQ. Clones were read by immunoSEQ multiplex PCR, and TCRdb kept only the in-frame ones, dropping some. The sample includes tens of thousands of clones, 80% of them seen just once. This TCR derives from a human donor with chronic lymphocytic leukemia. The sample here was PBMCs, taken at disease progression, from a patient treated with ibrutinib. V and J are TRBV4-2 and TRBJ2-3; D is perhaps TRBD1 (5 bases). The CDR3 protein is CASSQEGLGAQYF. In DNA, the CDR3 is TGTGCCAGCAGCCAAGAGGGCCTAGGGGCGCAGTATTTT.